Listed here are 21 T cell receptor beta chains from one sample, sequenced in a study of T cell changes during pregnancy in multiple sclerosis. Method: immunoSEQ multiplex PCR; TCRdb's copy keeps in-frame clones and lacks some. The sample contains 80,000 to 130,000 clones, around 93% of which appear only once. The source was peripheral blood, collected before pregnancy. These receptors came from a female donor with multiple sclerosis, enrolled in a pregnancy study.

This clone was picked up a small number of times. J is TRBJ1-5 and V is TRBV7-9; maybe TRBD1 (6 bases). Germline V gene sequence: CDR1 SEHNR, CDR2 FQNEAQ (reference sequence). V lost 0 bases and J 4 bases, leaving 10 bases between the germline ends. The CDR3 covers 15 residues. The DNA for the CDR3 is TGTGCCAGCAGCTTAGCGGGAGGGGGTAATCAGCCCCAGCATTTT. Translating it yields CASSLAGGGNQPQHF.

The chain is built from TRBV4-3 and TRBJ2-5; 9 nucleotides line up with TRBD1. This CDR3 has 16 residues. With V trimmed by 0 bases and J by 4 bases, 6 bases remained unmatched. Germline V lookup: CDR1 LGHNA, CDR2 YSLEER. CDR3 DNA sequence: TGCGCCAGCAGCCAAGAAGTCCCGGGACAGGGAGAGACCCAGTACTTC. Its protein product is CASSQEVPGQGETQYF.

The chain couples TRBV11-2 to TRBJ1-2; D remains ambiguous. V lost 0 bases, J lost 7 bases, and 15 bases lay in between. The germline V gene has CDR1 SGHAT and CDR2 FQNNGV. The CDR3 contains 15 residues. The CDR3 spells CASSLDSGYLVGYTF. The CDR3, as DNA: TGTGCCAGCAGCTTAGATTCGGGGTATTTGGTTGGCTACACCTTC.

The DNA for the CDR3 is TGTGCCAGCAGCCCCCCACAGGGGGCTAATGAAAAACTGTTTTTT. It yields the protein CASSPPQGANEKLFF. The chain joins TRBV7-9 to TRBJ1-4, with TRBD1 matching 8 bases. V was clipped by 5 bases and J by 3 bases; unmatched bases: 5. The CDR3 runs 15 residues. Germline-derived CDR1 and CDR2 are SEHNR and FQNEAQ (reference sequence).

This sequence joins TRBV29-1 and TRBJ2-7, with 8 bases that match TRBD2. The junction had 4 bases not matched to a gene; V was cut back by 6 bases and J by 0 bases. Germline V gene lookup returns CDR1 SQVTM and CDR2 ANQGSEA. The CDR3 covers 13 residues. DNA of the CDR3: TGCAGCGTCCCCGGGACTAGCTCCTACGAGCAGTACTTC. This encodes CSVPGTSSYEQYF.

This sequence joins TRBV29-1 and TRBJ2-1, with a weak D call TRBD1 (6 bases). Germline V lookup: CDR1 SQVTM, CDR2 ANQGSEA. The CDR3 length is 11 residues. The CDR3 DNA is TGCGCTCACAGGGTCGACAATGAGCAGTTCTTC. Translating gives CAHRVDNEQFF.

This chain joins TRBV27 and TRBJ1-1; 7 positions agree with TRBD1. Germline trimming cut 2 bases from V and 0 bases from J; bases unmatched to any gene: 6. Germline V lookup: CDR1 MNHEY, CDR2 SMNVEV (reference sequence). This CDR3 contains 16 residues. The CDR3 loop reads CASSLAPGQMNTEAFF. The CDR3 coding sequence is TGTGCCAGCAGTTTAGCCCCGGGACAGATGAACACTGAAGCTTTCTTT.

The genes are TRBV7-9 and TRBJ2-7, with 8 bases lining up with TRBD1. Germline CDR1 reads SEHNR; CDR2 reads FQNEAQ (reference sequence). CDR3 length: 13 amino acids. Trimming removed 5 bases from V and 3 bases from J; junction bases left unmatched: 3. The DNA for the CDR3 is TGTGCCAGCAGCGCGACAGGGGTCTACGAGCAGTACTTC. Its translation is CASSATGVYEQYF.

CDR3 sequence reads: CATQLGVWGDEQYF. The CDR3 DNA follows: TGTGCCACTCAGCTTGGGGTGTGGGGGGACGAGCAGTACTTC. The chain uses TRBV5-7 and TRBJ2-7; maybe TRBD2 (6 bases). TRBV5-7 is filed as an ORF, its function uncertain. The V and J ends lost 9 bases and 5 bases respectively, with 21 bases between them. The CDR3 length is 14 residues.

The chain has TRBV5-4 and TRBJ1-1; D is undetermined. This CDR3 is built from 15 residues. V was shortened by 4 bases and J by 1 base, with 14 bases between the two germline ends. Germline V lookup: CDR1 SGHNT, CDR2 YYREEE (reference sequence). As DNA, the CDR3 is TGTGCCAGCAGCAGGCCAGGAGGAGGGAACACTGAAGCTTTCTTT. Encoded protein: CASSRPGGGNTEAFF. The whole variable domain, remainder taken from reference TRBV5-4 and TRBJ1-1, is ETGVTQSPTHLIKTRGQQVTLRCSSQSGHNTVSWYQQALGQGPQFIFQYYREEENGRGNFPPRFSGLQFPNYSSELNVNALELDDSALYLCASSRPGGGNTEAFFGQGTRLTVV.

V gene TRBV6-5 combines with J gene TRBJ2-1; 9 nucleotides match TRBD2. Germline V gene data show CDR1 as MNHEY and CDR2 as SVGAGI. There are 12 residues in the CDR3. The CDR3 nucleotides read TGTGCTAGCGGGAGAGTCTACAATGAGCAGTTCTTC. Amino acids: CASGRVYNEQFF.

This chain links TRBV20-1 with TRBJ2-1; perhaps TRBD2 as D (5 bases). Germline loops: CDR1 DFQATT, CDR2 SNEGSKA (reference sequence). CDR3 size: 11 residues. V was cut by 5 bases and J by 7 bases, with 9 bases left in between. The DNA of the CDR3 is TGCAGTGCTGACGGGGTAAATGAGCAGTTCTTC. It yields the protein CSADGVNEQFF.

The chain employs TRBV30 and TRBJ1-1, with a tentative D call TRBD1 (5 bases). The CDR3 sequence is 14 residues long. Trimming took off 0 bases at V and 6 bases at J, with 14 bases between the two ends. Germline assignment: CDR1 GTSNPN and CDR2 SVGIG (reference sequence). CDR3 region: CAWSVGGWGAEAFF. In nucleotides, the CDR3 is TGTGCCTGGAGTGTCGGCGGATGGGGCGCTGAAGCTTTCTTT.

The rearrangement links TRBV7-9 to TRBJ2-2; 11 bases are shared with TRBD2. CDR1 is SEHNR, CDR2 FQNEAQ, per germline (reference sequence). V lost 5 bases, J lost 8 bases, and 4 bases stayed unmatched. The CDR3 is 14 amino acids. CDR3 bases: TGTGCCAGCAGCCCACTAGCGGGAGAAGGGGAGCTGTTTTTT. Translated, it gives CASSPLAGEGELFF.

The CDR3 region is CASSQGPQGSYEQYF. CDR3 nucleotides: TGCGCCAGCAGCCAAGGGCCACAGGGATCCTACGAGCAGTACTTC. This chain connects TRBV4-1 to TRBJ2-7; TRBD1 might be the D (6 bases). V was shortened by 1 base and J by 1 base, with 11 bases between the two germline ends. Per germline, CDR1 MGHRA and CDR2 YSYEKL. The CDR3 extends over 15 amino acids.

The chain carries TRBV14 and TRBJ2-7; 9 nucleotides match TRBD1. Germline V gene lookup returns CDR1 SGHDN and CDR2 FVKESK. Trimming took 3 bases from V and 5 from J; bases not matched to a gene: 14. The CDR3 length is 17 residues. The CDR3 spells CASSQKITGTGSHEQYF. The CDR3 DNA reads as TGTGCCAGCAGCCAGAAGATTACCGGGACAGGGTCCCACGAGCAGTACTTC.

The rearrangement uses TRBV10-3 and TRBJ1-1, with 10 positions matching TRBD1. This CDR3 has 13 amino acids. Germline V gene data show CDR1 as ENHRY and CDR2 as SYGVKD. V was pared by 7 bases and J by 6 bases, with 5 bases of the junction left unmatched. In nucleotides, the CDR3 is TGTGCCATCAACCAAGGACAGGGGGCTGAAGCTTTCTTT. Residues: CAINQGQGAEAFF.

Only one count was recorded for this clone. This chain joins TRBV19 and TRBJ2-7, with 8 bases fitting TRBD2. V dropped 3 bases and J dropped 0; count of bases not matched to a gene: 1. CDR1 is LNHDA and CDR2 is SQIVND in the germline V gene (reference sequence). This CDR3 spans 14 amino acids. The CDR3 DNA is TGTGCCAGTAGTATTAGCGGGGCCTCCTACGAGCAGTACTTC. It is translated as CASSISGASYEQYF.

The chain joins TRBV10-3 to TRBJ1-3, with a tentative D call TRBD1 (6 bases). Germline CDR1 is ENHRY and CDR2 is SYGVKD. This CDR3 has 14 residues. V gave up 4 bases and J gave up 0 bases, with 7 bases separating them. The CDR3 nucleotides read TGTGCCATCAGTGGGGGGCCCTCTGGAAACACCATATATTTT. This codes for CAISGGPSGNTIYF.

The chain combines TRBV5-1 with TRBJ2-1, with no clear D. The germline V gene has CDR1 SGHRS and CDR2 YFSETQ. The CDR3 loop spans 18 amino acids. Between the trimmed V and J ends, which lost 2 bases and 4 bases, there was a span of 22 bases. CDR3 loop: CASSFFLDDRGAYNEQFF. The CDR3 DNA is TGCGCCAGCAGCTTCTTCCTCGACGATAGAGGCGCTTACAATGAGCAGTTCTTC.

This clone was counted a single time. The gene calls are TRBV28 and TRBJ1-5; TRBD1 aligns across 7 bases. The length of the CDR3 is 13 residues. Trimming cost V 8 bases and J 6 bases; bases outside gene matches: 7. The germline V gene has CDR1 MDHEN and CDR2 SYDVKM. The CDR3, as DNA: TGTGCCAGCTCCGACAGGGCTATTCAGCCCCAGCATTTT. Encoded protein: CASSDRAIQPQHF.